The TCR beta chain under discussion was sequenced for a study of T cells in Graves' hyperthyroidism and ophthalmopathy (dated by TCRdb to between 2019 and 2020). For context, the study as a whole: Peripheral blood was sampled at the time of initial diagnosis, prior to any treatment. To identify distinguishing TCR V-J signatures, a discovery cohort of 95 to 100 patients was used, comprising 43 with Graves' ophthalmopathy and 57 with stable Graves' hyperthyroidism. Prospective prediction of ophthalmopathy was tested in an independent validation cohort consisting of 18 to 20 hyperthyroidism patients and approximately 16 patients who later progressed to ophthalmopathy. The roughly 90 discovery patients were divided at random into training and test sets in a 7:3 ratio. The study also compared thyroid tissue and blood T-cell repertoires from over 5 Graves' hyperthyroidism patients. Once sampling was done, hyperthyroidism patients were given methimazole at a starting dose of 30 mg daily, whereas ophthalmopathy patients were given high-dose intravenous methylprednisolone. According to the paper, TCR Vbeta CDR3 sequencing was carried out on about 140 peripheral blood samples, which came from approximately 41 ophthalmopathy, under 85 hyperthyroidism and roughly 17 progressor patients. On the study overall, not on this receptor specifically: Most expanded thyroid clonotypes (frequency above 0.001) were also detected in blood, a finding suggesting that blood repertoires may reflect thyroid immune responses. Sample size was not statistically predetermined, and blinding of investigators to group allocation was not performed. In validation, progression to ophthalmopathy was predicted by the model with roughly 69% sensitivity and approximately 78% specificity, a median of 6.5 months before onset. In cross-validation, a model built on a 13 V-J signature told ophthalmopathy apart from stable hyperthyroidism with under 90% sensitivity and approximately 81% specificity, and in testing the same model reached 80%/75%.

In the ophthalmopathy patients, disease was moderately to severely active, with a Clinical Activity Score of 3 or more, a NOSPECS grade of 4 or more, and a duration of less than 3 months. Patients with uncontrolled infections, other autoimmune diseases, pregnancy or lactation were excluded. Diagnoses relied on clinical symptoms, serum thyroxine and TRAb, thyroid ultrasound and orbital computed tomography. PBMCs were separated from around 9.1 ml of fresh peripheral blood using Ficoll-Paque density gradient centrifugation. Total RNA was extracted with Trizol reagent, and quality was checked on an Agilent 2100 Bioanalyzer. For CDR1 and CDR2, the germline V gene lists SNHLY and FYNNEI. Trimming leaves V shorter by 6 bases and J shorter by 1 base, with the junction holding 10 bases beyond the gene matches. From the cysteine up to the phenylalanine, the CDR3 has a length of 16 residues. The read is trimmed to its CDR3 DNA, 48 bases read in frame from base 1.

This clonotype occurred many times. Its antigen remains unidentified. The record has no base qualities; no much larger clone is one base away. Amplification of TCR beta CDR3 regions was carried out from RNA transcripts. The first round of RT-PCR for the TCR CDR3 was performed with the HTBI primer set and the Qiagen OneStep RT-PCR kit. Libraries were constructed in a second round of multiplex PCR, after which size selection and purification were performed. Libraries were sequenced paired-end with 100 bp reads on an Illumina HiSeq2000. On the authors' methods: SOAPnuke was used to process the raw data, with reads discarded if the reads contained adapters or uncalled bases, had a mean Phred below 15, or lacked an exact constant-primer or identifier match. High-quality paired reads were merged with COPE v1.2.5, and unique nucleotide sequences were defined as clonotypes. MiTCR v1.1 was used to align clonotypes to the IMGT TRBV, TRBD and TRBJ reference segments. The analysis was restricted to V-J combinations with a frequency above 0.0001, which together covered about 99% of the repertoires. A TCS score was defined as the ratio of F50 (clonal expansion) to E x V (chaos), with BLOSUM62-based TCRdist applied between CDR3 peptides within each V-J. Welch's t-statistics and random forest reduced approximately 520 V-J features to 13, which were used in a naive Bayes classifier (R e1071). TCRdb trimmed the raw reads at Q25, called clones with MiXCR and kept productive beta chains. Under each unique CDR3 protein, matching rows form one entry showing the most common genes and DNA. The V and J calls were determined by TCRdb, not by the authors. The sample table records about 300,000 distinct CDR3 sequences; 15% to 20% of these occur just once. The top ten clonotypes cover just under 40% of the sample.

Sequencing was done on a sample of blood. The sequence was collected from a man aged 50-59 years with Graves' ophthalmopathy. The sequence links TRBV2 to TRBJ1-1; the junction holds 8 bases that match TRBD1. The DNA reads as follows: TGTGCCAGCAGATTCCGAGACAGGGGAGGGAACACTGAAGCTTTCTTT. The translation is CASRFRDRGGNTEAFF.